This T cell receptor (beta chain) was captured in a study of CD8+CD57+ T cells in acquired aplastic anemia. About the research overall: Quantities of DNA derived from sorted CD4+ and CD8+ cells averaged 3.2 ug.

This clonotype came up many times. Its target is unknown. The use of genomic DNA as template underpinned the TCR beta VDJ and CDR3 profiling. TCRdb used MiXCR to reprocess the reads, holding one entry per CDR3 protein. The repertoire holds about 95,000 distinct CDR3 sequences, with around 62% as singletons. The germline V gene encodes CDR1 MNHEY and CDR2 SMNVEV (reference sequence). The ends were cut back, 6 bases at V and 4 bases at J, with 18 bases in the middle. There are 15 residues in the CDR3. Findings and limits, study-wide: Patients did not significantly differ from controls in CD8+ Simpson's diversity. Overlap between patients and controls comprised almost 30 CD8+ CDR3 sequences.

Patients included in sequencing had previously demonstrated CD8+CD57+ cell expansion by flow cytometry. Patients uniformly had severe acquired aplastic anemia. The chain combines TRBV27 with TRBJ1-2; a possible D gene is TRBD1 (5 bases). The sequence was obtained from a human donor with aplastic anemia. Sample: sorted CD4+, CD8+, or CD8+CD57+ T cells (not recorded which) from PBMCs. The CDR3 sequence: CASSLWAGAGYGYTF. CDR3 coding DNA: TGTGCCAGCAGCCTTTGGGCCGGGGCGGGCTATGGCTACACCTTC.